This T cell receptor (beta chain) appears in the sequencing data of a study of early T cells in non-severe SARS-CoV-2 infection. Each single cDNA molecule received a unique molecular identifier. TCRdb re-called the 5' RACE reads with MiXCR, one entry per CDR3 protein. Of about 60,000 distinct CDR3 sequences in the sample, around 8.9% were seen once. Findings of the study overall: Using VDJdb, the matching emphasized anti-spike CD8 responses while missing private and CD4 specificities.

This clonotype was observed at least ten times. As yet, its antigen is unknown. The CDR3 is made up of 13 amino acids. With 7 bases clipped from V and 4 bases from J, the junction kept 4 bases outside the gene matches. Germline assignment: CDR1 ENHRY and CDR2 SYGVKD. Sequenced sample: whole blood. This rearrangement joins TRBV10-3 to TRBJ1-1, with 9 bases that match TRBD1. This TCR was sampled from an adult who was a healthcare worker with PCR-confirmed SARS-CoV-2 infection or an uninfected control (not recorded which). The DNA for the CDR3 is TGTGCCATCAAATCGGACAGGGGCACTGAAGCTTTCTTT. Its protein product is CAIKSDRGTEAFF.